The 5 T cell receptor beta chains reported below all come from one sample, sequenced in a study of blood T cells in healthy people across ages. The use of a sample-barcoded 5' primer and a J-beta primer mix characterized a second PCR of roughly 7 to 11 cycles. One entry per CDR3 protein, called by TCRdb with MiXCR from the 5' RACE reads. The data contain about 650,000 distinct CDR3 sequences, about 32% of them singletons. Sequenced: blood. These receptors were collected from a woman aged 80 or over in good health.

This clonotype was observed many times. The J gene is TRBJ2-7, the V gene TRBV6-2 or TRBV6-3; TRBD1 agrees at 7 bases. The V gene end was trimmed by 6 bases and the J gene end by 1 base; junction bases not matched to a gene: 6. Per the germline V gene, CDR1 is MNHEY and CDR2 is SVGEGT. This CDR3 is 14 amino acids long. As DNA, the CDR3 is TGTGCCAGCAGAAGGACAGGTCTTTCCTACGAGCAGTACTTC. It is translated as CASRRTGLSYEQYF.

The V and J genes are TRBV5-1 and TRBJ1-2; 8 bases align to TRBD1. Germline assignment: CDR1 SGHRS and CDR2 YFSETQ. J gave up 5 bases and V 7 bases, and 4 bases lay outside the gene matches. The CDR3 consists of 12 residues. The chain's CDR3 is CASAGQGYGYTF. The CDR3 coding sequence is TGCGCCAGCGCAGGACAGGGTTATGGCTACACCTTC. Full variable domain (outside the CDR3, taken from reference TRBV5-1 and TRBJ1-2): KAGVTQTPRYLIKTRGQQVTLSCSPISGHRSVSWYQQTPGQGLQFLFEYFSETQRNKGNFPGRFSGRQFSNSRSEMNVSTLELGDSALYLCASAGQGYGYTFGSGTRLTVV.

This clonotype has a count of ten or more. This sequence joins TRBV6-2 or TRBV6-3 and TRBJ2-7; TRBD2 might be the D (5 bases). This CDR3 comprises 14 residues. Germline CDR1 and CDR2: MNHEY and SVGEGT. V was shortened by 8 bases and J by 4 bases, with 18 bases between the two germline ends. The CDR3 bases are TGTGCCAGCGGAGGACCGATTACTAAGTACGAGCAGTACTTC. It is translated as CASGGPITKYEQYF.

Turning to this clonotype: A read error may be the cause here, since a much bigger clone is one base away. The CDR3 region has the DNA TGCGCCAGCGGCCAAGATGACAGAACAAATGAGCAGTACTTC. Translation: CASGQDDRTNEQYF. J is TRBJ2-7 and V is TRBV4-1, with D possibly TRBD1 on 5 matching bases. This CDR3 region has 14 residues. Germline values: CDR1 MGHRA, CDR2 YSYEKL.

The V call is TRBV20-1, the J call TRBJ2-7; no definite D call. The CDR3 runs to 13 residues. V gave up 6 bases and J gave up 0 bases, with 12 bases separating them. Germline-derived CDR1 and CDR2 are DFQATT and SNEGSKA (reference sequence). The CDR3 loop reads CSASPLTSYEQYF. The CDR3 coding sequence is TGCAGTGCCTCCCCGCTTACCTCCTACGAGCAGTACTTC.